These 32 T cell receptor beta chains originate from one sample sequenced in a study of OX40 agonist ivuxolimab in advanced cancers. Sequencing was performed with immunoSEQ multiplex PCR; in TCRdb, only in-frame clones are kept and a portion is missing. Among fewer than 40,000 clones, 70% to 80% were seen once, and the ten largest hold 11%. The source was CD4+ or CD8+ T cells sorted from blood, collected in a trial of the OX40 agonist ivuxolimab. The receptors derive from an adult with an advanced solid tumor such as melanoma, head and neck, liver or kidney cancer.

Concerning this clone: A read error may produce the germline difference seen at one junction end. The chain employs TRBV6-5 and TRBJ2-7; TRBD1 agrees at 9 bases. Germline V gene data show CDR1 as MNHEY and CDR2 as SVGAGI. The length of the CDR3 is 14 residues. The CDR3 nucleotides are TGTGCCATCAGTCGGCAGACAGGGGGCTACGAGCAGTACTTC. This codes for CAISRQTGGYEQYF.

This rearrangement joins TRBV6-1 to TRBJ2-7; the D gene could be TRBD1 or TRBD2 (5 bases each). There are 13 residues in the CDR3. From germline, CDR1 is MNHNS and CDR2 SASEGT. The V end was cut by 5 bases, the J end by 3 bases, with 11 bases between. The DNA for the CDR3 is TGTGCCAGCAGTCCGGGACCGATCTACGAGCAGTACTTC. Protein sequence: CASSPGPIYEQYF.

This chain links TRBV28 with TRBJ1-5, with no clear D. With 1 base removed from V and 7 bases from J, the gap between germline ends came to 11 bases. This CDR3 contains 14 residues. Germline assignment: CDR1 MDHEN and CDR2 SYDVKM. The CDR3 nucleotides are TGTGCCAGCAGTTTATCAGGTCAGGTCCAGCCCCAGCATTTT. Amino acids: CASSLSGQVQPQHF.

This rearrangement joins TRBV19 to TRBJ1-5; no reliable D call. Germline-derived CDR1 and CDR2 are LNHDA and SQIVND (reference sequence). The germline V and J ends were trimmed by 5 bases and 6 bases, with 5 bases remaining between them. This CDR3 has 11 residues. The CDR3 coding sequence is TGTGCCAGTAGTTCCGCTCAGCCCCAGCATTTT. It codes for CASSSAQPQHF.

The chain recombines TRBV2 with TRBJ1-6; D gene ambiguous. Germline V gives CDR1 SNHLY, CDR2 FYNNEI. The CDR3 covers 16 residues. The ends were cut back, 7 bases at V and 6 bases at J, with 19 bases in the middle. The CDR3 DNA is TGTGCCAGCACCGTGAGGGAGGGAATAATTAATTCACCCCTCCACTTT. Translation: CASTVREGIINSPLHF.

This rearrangement joins TRBV18 to TRBJ1-6; tentatively, D is TRBD1 (6 bases). The ends were cut back, 6 bases at V and 5 bases at J, with 14 bases in the middle. This CDR3 region has 15 residues. Germline V gene sequence: CDR1 KGHSH, CDR2 LQKENI. CDR3 nucleotides: TGTGCCAGCTCTAGGGCAGGGGCCAATAATTCACCCCTCCACTTT. It specifies CASSRAGANNSPLHF.

The gene calls are TRBV5-1 and TRBJ1-3, with no clear D. The germline V and J ends were trimmed by 5 bases and 0 bases, with 15 bases remaining between them. The CDR3 extends over 16 amino acids. CDR1 and CDR2 from the germline V gene are SGHRS and YFSETQ. The CDR3 is CASSTRGGLSGNTIYF. CDR3 DNA: TGCGCCAGCAGTACTCGGGGAGGCCTCTCTGGAAACACCATATATTTT.

This chain joins TRBV29-1 and TRBJ2-1, with TRBD2 identical over 7 bases. The CDR3 has 16 residues. V lost 3 bases and J lost 3; bases outside the gene matches: 11. CDR1 and CDR2 (germline): SQVTM, ANQGSEA. Here the CDR3 DNA reads TGCAGCGTTGAGGGATCCGCTAGCGGATACTACAATGAGCAGTTCTTC. Protein: CSVEGSASGYYNEQFF.

This chain joins TRBV6-5 and TRBJ2-7; 9 bases are shared with TRBD1. CDR3 length equals 14 residues. V shed 6 bases, J shed 1 base, and the junction held 4 bases outside the gene matches. Germline lookup yields CDR1 MNHEY and CDR2 SVGAGI. CDR3 bases: TGTGCCAGCAGCAGGACAGGGGAATCCTACGAGCAGTACTTC. Encoded protein: CASSRTGESYEQYF.

The CDR3 DNA follows: TGTGCCAGTAGTTTTCTCAGGGAGGGCACTGAAGCTTTCTTT. This gives the protein CASSFLREGTEAFF. The chain carries TRBV19 and TRBJ1-1, with a possible D match to TRBD1 (5 bases). The ends were cut back, 5 bases at V and 4 bases at J, with 14 bases in the middle. The CDR3 runs to 14 residues. Germline loops: CDR1 LNHDA, CDR2 SQIVND (reference sequence).

The chain is built from TRBV7-8 and TRBJ1-1; 12 nucleotides line up with TRBD1. The CDR3 spans 17 residues. The germline CDR1 and CDR2 sequences are SGHVS and FQNEAQ. J was trimmed by 4 bases and V by 7 bases; bases with no gene match: 13. The CDR3 reads CASTLRGTGGSGTEAFF. The CDR3 coding sequence is TGTGCCAGCACCCTTAGGGGGACAGGGGGCTCGGGCACTGAAGCTTTCTTT.

In the case of this clone: Other DNA variants within this sample encode the same CDR3. This chain joins TRBV2 and TRBJ1-1; no firm D call. The V gene lost 1 base and the J gene lost 1 base, with 10 bases spanning the gap. CDR1 is SNHLY, CDR2 FYNNEI, per germline. The CDR3 has 15 residues. DNA for the CDR3: TGTGCCAGCAGTGAAGTGGTGGATTCGAACACTGAAGCTTTCTTT. Translation: CASSEVVDSNTEAFF. Using reference TRBV2 and TRBJ1-1 for the parts outside the CDR3, the full variable domain is EPEVTQTPSHQVTQMGQEVILRCVPISNHLYFYWYRQILGQKVEFLVSFYNNEISEKSEIFDDQFSVERPDGSNFTLKIRSTKLEDSAMYFCASSEVVDSNTEAFFGQGTRLTVV.

DNA of the CDR3: TGTGCCAGCTCACCCGGACTTAACCTACCCGGAAACACCATATATTTT. It codes for CASSPGLNLPGNTIYF. The chain uses TRBV18 and TRBJ1-3; D not resolved. Trimming took 3 bases from V and 4 from J, leaving 16 bases between them. CDR1 and CDR2 (germline): KGHSH, LQKENI. The CDR3 is 16 residues long.

The chain carries TRBV18 and TRBJ1-1; D is ambiguous. The germline V gene has CDR1 KGHSH and CDR2 LQKENI. The CDR3 length is 14 residues. V shed 1 base and J shed 5 bases, with 11 bases lying between them. The DNA for the CDR3 is TGTGCCAGCTCACCACTGAACAGTCGAACTGAAGCTTTCTTT. This encodes CASSPLNSRTEAFF. The variable domain in full, completed from reference TRBV18 and TRBJ1-1, reads NAGVMQNPRHLVRRRGQEARLRCSPMKGHSHVYWYRQLPEEGLKFMVYLQKENIIDESGMPKERFSAEFPKEGPSILRIQQVVRGDSAAYFCASSPLNSRTEAFFGQGTRLTVV.

The chain has TRBV5-1 and TRBJ1-2; D is perhaps TRBD1 (5 bases). Trimming took 0 bases from V and 10 from J, leaving 10 bases between them. This CDR3 region has 12 residues. Germline V CDR1 and CDR2: SGHRS, YFSETQ. CDR3 protein: CASSLEGALYTF. The DNA of the CDR3 is TGCGCCAGCAGCTTGGAAGGGGCCCTCTACACCTTC. The entire variable domain, with the rest obtained from reference TRBV5-1 and TRBJ1-2, is as follows: KAGVTQTPRYLIKTRGQQVTLSCSPISGHRSVSWYQQTPGQGLQFLFEYFSETQRNKGNFPGRFSGRQFSNSRSEMNVSTLELGDSALYLCASSLEGALYTFGSGTRLTVV.

In this sample, this clone turned up a few times. The chain links TRBV28 to TRBJ1-5; D is ambiguous. The germline V and J ends were trimmed by 7 bases and 10 bases, with 20 bases remaining between them. Germline V lookup: CDR1 MDHEN, CDR2 SYDVKM. CDR3 length: 14 amino acids. The CDR3 DNA reads as TGTGCCAGCACCTCGATGGAGGGAGAGGAACCCCAGCATTTT. It specifies CASTSMEGEEPQHF. The full variable domain, in which reference TRBV28 and TRBJ1-5 provide the parts outside the CDR3, is DVKVTQSSRYLVKRTGEKVFLECVQDMDHENMFWYRQDPGLGLRLIYFSYDVKMKEKGDIPEGYSVSREKKERFSLILESASTNQTSMYLCASTSMEGEEPQHFGDGTRLSIL.

Concerning this clone: This sample includes further DNA sequences coding for the same CDR3. The chain is built from TRBV19 and TRBJ1-6; D gene unclear. Between the trimmed V and J ends, which lost 3 bases and 7 bases, there was a span of 4 bases. Germline CDR1 is LNHDA and CDR2 is SQIVND (reference sequence). This CDR3 comprises 12 residues. CDR3 region: CASSIGNSPLHF. In DNA, the CDR3 is TGTGCCAGTAGTATTGGGAATTCACCCCTCCACTTT.

This sequence joins TRBV9 and TRBJ2-7; the match to TRBD2 covers 13 bases. In germline, CDR1 is SGDLS, CDR2 YYNGEE. With V trimmed by 4 bases and J by 4 bases, 5 bases remained unmatched. This CDR3 is built from 15 residues. Here the CDR3 DNA reads TGTGCCAGCAGCTTAACTAGCGGGGGGGCTTACGAGCAGTACTTC. Translated, it gives CASSLTSGGAYEQYF.

The chain combines TRBV19 with TRBJ1-1; D unresolved. CDR1 is LNHDA and CDR2 is SQIVND in the germline V gene (reference sequence). The CDR3 has 13 residues. The ends were cut back, 5 bases at V and 3 bases at J, with 10 bases in the middle. The CDR3 DNA reads TGTGCCAGTAGTCCGACCATGGACACTGAAGCTTTCTTT. Protein product: CASSPTMDTEAFF.

The genes are TRBV7-3 and TRBJ1-1; D gene uncertain. Per the germline V gene, CDR1 is SGHTA and CDR2 is FQGTGA. Trimming left V 5 bases short and J 4 bases short, with 11 bases between. The CDR3 has 13 amino acids. CDR3 bases: TGTGCCAGCAGCCCGACCGTGGGCACTGAAGCTTTCTTT. This translates into CASSPTVGTEAFF.

The CDR3 sequence: CASSHRDPRSTEAFF. The CDR3 nucleotides read TGCGCCAGCAGCCACCGGGACCCCCGGTCCACTGAAGCTTTCTTT. The chain has TRBV5-1 and TRBJ1-1; tentative D call: TRBD1 (5 bases). CDR3 length: 15 amino acids. The V gene lost 4 bases and the J gene lost 4 bases, with 17 bases spanning the gap. Germline values: CDR1 SGHRS, CDR2 YFSETQ.

The V call is TRBV30, the J call TRBJ2-7; tentatively, D is TRBD1 or TRBD2 (5 bases each). Trimming took 3 bases from V and 3 from J, leaving 21 bases between them. Germline CDR1 GTSNPN, CDR2 SVGIG (reference sequence). The CDR3 runs 16 residues. CDR3 coding DNA: TGTGCCTGGAGAGACCCCGGGACCCATGTTTACTACGAGCAGTACTTC. Its protein is CAWRDPGTHVYYEQYF.

The V call is TRBV5-1, the J call TRBJ2-1; D ambiguous. The V end lost 0 bases, the J end lost 5 bases, and 6 bases lay between the germline ends. From germline, CDR1 is SGHRS and CDR2 YFSETQ. This CDR3 has 13 amino acids. CDR3 sequence (DNA): TGCGCCAGCAGCTTGGCACAGAACAATGAGCAGTTCTTC. Translating gives CASSLAQNNEQFF.

This sequence joins TRBV15 and TRBJ2-6, with D unresolved. Germline lookup yields CDR1 LNHNV and CDR2 YYDKDF (reference sequence). The CDR3 spans 16 residues. V was cut by 7 bases and J by 3 bases, with 16 bases left in between. The CDR3, as DNA: TGTGCCACCACCTACGATCCAAGGGATGGGGCCAACGTCCTGACTTTC. It specifies CATTYDPRDGANVLTF.

V and J are TRBV4-2 and TRBJ2-7; perhaps TRBD2 as D (5 bases). The V gene's germline CDR1 is LGHNA and CDR2 YNFKEQ. V was trimmed by 4 bases and J by 4 bases, leaving 14 bases between them. This CDR3 contains 14 residues. CDR3 bases: TGTGCCAGCAGCCCCGCCTTACTAGAGTACGAGCAGTACTTC. Its translation is CASSPALLEYEQYF.

The CDR3 nucleotides read TGCGCCAGCAGCCCAGAGACCCCAGGGGGTAATTCACCCCTCCACTTT. Residues: CASSPETPGGNSPLHF. This rearrangement joins TRBV5-1 to TRBJ1-6, with 7 bases aligning to TRBD1. Germline CDR1 SGHRS, CDR2 YFSETQ. With V trimmed by 4 bases and J by 6 bases, 10 bases remained unmatched. The CDR3 runs 16 residues.

The chain carries TRBV6-5 and TRBJ1-2, with D possibly matching TRBD1 (5 bases). This CDR3 comprises 14 residues. Germline-derived CDR1 and CDR2 are MNHEY and SVGAGI. Trimming removed 5 bases at V and 5 bases at J, with 15 bases between. This CDR3 reads CASSPFDSGYGYTF. The DNA of the CDR3 is TGTGCCAGCAGTCCGTTCGACAGTGGGTATGGCTACACCTTC.

The chain combines TRBV19 with TRBJ2-7, with TRBD2 as a possible D gene (5 bases). CDR3 length: 17 amino acids. Germline CDR1 reads LNHDA; CDR2 reads SQIVND (reference sequence). V was cut by 3 bases and J by 0 bases, with 18 bases left in between. The CDR3 coding sequence is TGTGCCAGTAGTATCTGGAGCGGAATCTCTAGCTCCTACGAGCAGTACTTC. Protein: CASSIWSGISSSYEQYF.

In the case of this clone: This sample also contains other DNA sequences that code for the same CDR3. The rearrangement links TRBV20-1 to TRBJ1-1, with D hard to call. The CDR3 contains 11 residues. Germline V gene lookup returns CDR1 DFQATT and CDR2 SNEGSKA (reference sequence). The ends were cut back, 0 bases at V and 5 bases at J, with 4 bases in the middle. The CDR3: CSARDSTEAFF. The CDR3, as DNA: TGCAGTGCTAGAGATTCTACTGAAGCTTTCTTT.

This chain connects TRBV10-3 to TRBJ1-3, with TRBD1 matching over 8 bases. Per germline, CDR1 ENHRY and CDR2 SYGVKD. The CDR3 spans 16 residues. V shed 8 bases and J 0 bases; nucleotides not matched to a gene: 9. The CDR3 DNA reads TGTGCCATCGAGAACACCGGGACAGGCTCTGGAAACACCATATATTTT. This codes for CAIENTGTGSGNTIYF.

The J gene is TRBJ1-1, the V gene TRBV9; 9 nucleotides line up with TRBD1. Germline trimming cut 2 bases from V and 6 bases from J; bases unmatched to any gene: 8. CDR3 size: 15 residues. CDR1 and CDR2 (germline): SGDLS, YYNGEE. The CDR3 spells CASSVSDRGISEAFF. The DNA for the CDR3 is TGTGCCAGCAGCGTCTCTGACAGGGGGATCTCTGAAGCTTTCTTT.

The CDR3 spells CAISGKSGANTGELFF. As DNA, the CDR3 is TGTGCCATCAGTGGGAAAAGCGGGGCTAACACCGGGGAGCTGTTTTTT. V gene TRBV10-3 combines with J gene TRBJ2-2; 7 bases are shared with TRBD2. The CDR3 totals 16 residues. CDR1 and CDR2 from the germline V gene are ENHRY and SYGVKD. The V gene end was trimmed by 4 bases and the J gene end by 2 bases; junction bases not matched to a gene: 7.